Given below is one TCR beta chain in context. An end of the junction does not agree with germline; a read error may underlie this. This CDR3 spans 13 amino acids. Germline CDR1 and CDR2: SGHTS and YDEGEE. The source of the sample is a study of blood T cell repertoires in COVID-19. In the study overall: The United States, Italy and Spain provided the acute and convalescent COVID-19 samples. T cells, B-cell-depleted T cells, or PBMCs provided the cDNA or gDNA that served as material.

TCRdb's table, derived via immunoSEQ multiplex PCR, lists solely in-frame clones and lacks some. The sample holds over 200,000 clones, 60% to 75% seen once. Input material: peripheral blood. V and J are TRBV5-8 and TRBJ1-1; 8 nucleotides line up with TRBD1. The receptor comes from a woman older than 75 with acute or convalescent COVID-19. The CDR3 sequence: CACSGQGFTEAFF. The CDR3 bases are TGTGCCTGCAGTGGACAGGGTTTCACTGAAGCTTTCTTT.